This record covers a single T cell receptor (beta chain). The antigen it recognizes is unknown. Base quality data are lacking; no much larger clone is found one base away. The 40 or so donors, aged roughly 6 to 95 years, were systemically healthy Caucasian individuals from Russia. Each donor gave approximately 9.3 milliliters of peripheral blood, collected into EDTA-treated Vacutainer tubes. Ficoll-Paque density-gradient centrifugation was used to isolate PBMCs, with at least 6.5 million per sample. Trizol reagent was used to extract total RNA from PBMCs, with at least 6 micrograms per sample. The percentages of naive CD45RAhigh/CD27high T cells were determined by flow cytometry on a PBMC aliquot from every donor. This sample was taken from a study of blood T cells in healthy people across ages (dated by TCRdb to between 2014 and 2017). A note on the overall study: Template switching captured roughly one uniquely barcoded TCR beta cDNA molecule per two T cells in model experiments. The study measured age-related changes in TCR beta repertoire diversity using deep sequencing normalized with unique cDNA molecular identifiers. The donors were divided into four age groups: young (average around 15 years), middle-aged (approximately 41), aged (about 60) and long-lived (around 87). Donors of different ages were randomly distributed across sequencing lanes to avoid experimental bias. The study analyzed two additional independent replicas of 1 million unique cDNA reads from the same blood draw for two donors, one aged 18 to 30 and one aged 80 or older. Broader findings and caveats from the paper: Conclusive comparison of naive and antigen-experienced compartments was prevented by the profiling of bulk unsorted PBMCs. A strong correlation was found between observed TCR beta diversity and the percentage of naive T cells measured by flow cytometry. Because the CMV infection status of the donors was unknown, age-related changes in expanded clonotypes may potentially have been confounded. Observed TCR beta diversity per million T cells fell roughly linearly with age, and a significant reduction was already apparent by age about 36. Estimates of total diversity based on one million sequenced T cells were considered lower bounds and underestimates. The long-lived group showed more naive CD4+ T cells, fewer expanded clones and increased TCR diversity than the aged group, suggesting age selection.

Libraries were made using 5' RACE. Sequencer: Illumina HiSeq 2500. A second roughly 7 to 11 cycle PCR used a sample-barcoded 5' primer and a J-beta primer mix. Each TCR beta cDNA molecule received a unique molecular identifier from a template-switch 5' adaptor carrying 12 random nucleotides. At least 2.5 million CDR3-containing paired-end reads were obtained from each sample. All of the RNA was converted into first-strand cDNA using the Mint cDNA synthesis kit, with a TRBC-specific oligonucleotide serving as the primer. Following uracil-DNA glycosylase treatment, a first 18-cycle PCR with universal primers M1SS and BC2_uni_R was performed on all cDNA. The authors processed their data as follows. For normalization, 1 million high-quality reads were randomly selected from each sample, with every read carrying a distinct molecular identifier. Reads sharing molecular identifiers were discarded rather than binned into consensus sequences. MiTCR, with a Q25 quality threshold and the strictest error-elimination algorithm, was used for CDR3 identification, clonotype clustering and error correction. Lower-bound total TCR beta diversity was estimated with a nonparametric unseen species model using Euler transformation. Through fastp at Q25 and MiXCR, TCRdb rebuilt clones from the public reads, retaining in-frame beta chains. Every entry covers one CDR3 protein and lists the most common genes and DNA from its rows. TCRdb assigned the V and J calls; the authors' analysis was not used. For this sample there are about 1.7 million distinct CDR3 sequences; 28% appear just once. The top ten hold about 8% of the sample.

The germline V gene specifies SGHTA as CDR1 and FQGNSA as CDR2. V is cut back by 3 bases and J by 4 bases, with 10 bases in the junction unmatched. The CDR3, from cysteine to phenylalanine, totals 17 residues. The retained sequence is limited to the CDR3, 51 bases, with the frame set at the first base. This receptor chain uses TRBV7-2 and TRBJ2-7; 12 bases in between match TRBD2. This TCR was sampled from a woman in her thirties in good health. Sequences were obtained from blood. The DNA sequence is given as TGTGCCAGCAGCTTCCAACTAGCGGGAGGAATGGGATACGAGCAGTACTTC. Its protein product is CASSFQLAGGMGYEQYF.